This TCR beta chain was sequenced for a study of shared clonotypes between healthy human individuals. Study as a whole: Donors had three CD4 naive, three CD4 memory, two CD8 naive and one CD8 memory plate apiece.

Deep was the level at which the assay was run. Only in-frame clones appear in the TCRdb table, and some are missing; sequencing was by immunoSEQ multiplex PCR. The sample yields approximately 710,000 clones, about nine tenths seen once. Of note for this clone: Its antigen is as yet unknown.

Germline CDR1 SQVTM, CDR2 ANQGSEA. The CDR3 runs 13 residues. V lost 3 bases to trimming and J lost 7 bases, with 12 bases between them. Study-level findings and limits: Enrolling few donors narrowed the genetic and exposure-history diversity that was represented.

The chain employs TRBV29-1 and TRBJ1-4; weak D call: TRBD1 (6 bases). The TCR comes from a man between 18 and 35 years old in good health. Some clones in this sample may be carry-over from other donors' samples. The sample taken for sequencing was memory CD8+ T cells from PBMCs. Subset meaning: CD45RO+ cells pooled with CCR7-negative TemRA cells. CDR3 bases: TGCAGCGTTGACGGTGAGGGGGGTGAAAAACTGTTTTTT. Protein: CSVDGEGGEKLFF.